Following are 2 T cell receptor beta chains from one sample sequenced in a study of cytomegalovirus exposure and HLA in healthy donors. With 60 Vbeta and 13 Jbeta primers, the PCR was carried out. Some clones are missing from TCRdb's copy, which holds only in-frame ones; the method was immunoSEQ multiplex PCR. The top ten hold about 7.4% of the sample, which has roughly 68,000 clones, 75% seen once. Specimen: PBMCs. These receptors all stem from a woman in her 30s in good health and CMV-seropositive.

The chain carries TRBV18 and TRBJ1-1; 8 nucleotides match TRBD1. Germline V CDR1 and CDR2: KGHSH, LQKENI. With 3 bases clipped from V and 2 bases from J, the junction kept 8 bases outside the gene matches. CDR3 length: 16 residues. CDR3 sequence: CASSPLQGQGNTEAFF. DNA for the CDR3: TGTGCCAGCTCACCCCTCCAAGGACAGGGAAACACTGAAGCTTTCTTT.

This sequence joins TRBV7-9 and TRBJ1-2; the D gene is possibly TRBD1 (6 bases). Germline CDR1 SEHNR, CDR2 FQNEAQ (reference sequence). V lost 5 bases and J 6 bases, leaving 10 bases between the germline ends. This CDR3 has 12 residues. The CDR3 coding sequence is TGTGCCAGCAGCCCCCAGGGGAATGGCTACACCTTC. Translation gives CASSPQGNGYTF.